The 8 T cell receptor beta chains given below trace back to one sample, sequenced in a study of T cells in Graves' hyperthyroidism and ophthalmopathy. Amplification of TCR beta CDR3 regions was performed using RNA transcripts as template. A set of HTBI primers served as the primers for a first-round RT-PCR of the TCR CDR3. TCRdb reanalysed the multiplex PCR reads using MiXCR and keeps one entry per CDR3 protein. Among roughly 510,000 distinct CDR3 sequences listed, around 43% were seen once. Material: peripheral blood or thyroid tissue (not recorded which). Receptor source: an adult woman with Graves' disease, either hyperthyroidism or ophthalmopathy (not recorded which).

This clonotype turned up a few times. The chain is built from TRBV7-8 and TRBJ2-7, with D tentatively TRBD2 (6 bases). CDR1 is SGHVS, CDR2 FQNEAQ, per germline. The CDR3 runs to 15 residues. Trimming removed 5 bases at V and 7 bases at J, with 21 bases between. In nucleotides, the CDR3 is TGTGCCAGCAGCCCCCCTTCGGGAGACCACTTGGAGCAGTACTTC. As protein: CASSPPSGDHLEQYF.

The chain recombines TRBV25-1 with TRBJ1-6, with 8 nucleotides matching TRBD1. The germline gives CDR1 MGHDK, CDR2 SYGVNS. The V and J ends lost 5 bases and 9 bases, in that order; junction bases with no gene match: 6. This CDR3 contains 14 residues. CDR3 nucleotides: TGTGCCAGCAGTAGACAGGGGCAGTTTTCACCCCTCCACTTT. The encoded protein is CASSRQGQFSPLHF.

The DNA of the CDR3 is TGTGCCAGCAGCGTGGGGGGACAGGGCCACGAGCAGTACTTC. Protein product: CASSVGGQGHEQYF. V gene TRBV7-4 combines with J gene TRBJ2-7, with 9 bases identical to TRBD1. The CDR3 extends over 14 amino acids. Germline-derived CDR1 and CDR2 are SGHVT and SQSDAQ. J gave up 5 bases and V 5 bases, and 7 bases lay outside the gene matches. Filled out from reference TRBV7-4 and TRBJ2-7, the complete variable domain reads GAGVSQSPRYKVAKRGRDVALRCDSISGHVTLYWYRQTLGQGSEVLTYSQSDAQRDKSGRPSGRFSAERPERSVSTLKIQRTEQGDSAVYLCASSVGGQGHEQYFGPGTRLTVT.

The chain has TRBV7-2 and TRBJ2-6, with TRBD1 identical over 7 bases. J gave up 3 bases and V 5 bases, and 13 bases lay outside the gene matches. The CDR3 has 18 residues. The germline V gene encodes CDR1 SGHTA and CDR2 FQGNSA. This CDR3 reads CASSLQGQYYGGANVLTF. As DNA, the CDR3 is TGTGCCAGCAGCCTACAGGGACAGTATTATGGTGGGGCCAACGTCCTGACTTTC.

This rearrangement joins TRBV10-3 to TRBJ1-1; D not resolved. Trimming stripped 10 bases from V and 6 bases from J, with 15 bases between. Germline V gene data show CDR1 as ENHRY and CDR2 as SYGVKD. This CDR3 contains 12 residues. CDR3 protein: CATIGDEAEAFF. CDR3 nucleotide sequence: TGTGCCACCATCGGGGATGAGGCTGAAGCTTTCTTT.

This clonotype was detected ten times or more. The rearrangement links TRBV7-6 to TRBJ2-2, with a possible D match to TRBD2 (5 bases). Germline loops: CDR1 SGHVS, CDR2 FNYEAQ. The CDR3 has 14 amino acids. V dropped 2 bases and J dropped 6 bases, with 10 bases sitting between them. The DNA for the CDR3 is TGTGCCAGCAGCTTAAGCGGATCCTCCGGGGAGCTGTTTTTT. Translating gives CASSLSGSSGELFF.

The J gene is TRBJ2-6, the V gene TRBV7-9, with TRBD1 as a possible D gene (6 bases). The V gene lost 8 bases and the J gene lost 3 bases, with 20 bases spanning the gap. The germline V gene encodes CDR1 SEHNR and CDR2 FQNEAQ (reference sequence). CDR3 length: 17 amino acids. CDR3 residues: CASSTPGHPLGANVLTF. The CDR3 DNA follows: TGTGCCAGCTCAACTCCGGGACACCCCCTTGGGGCCAACGTCCTGACTTTC.

The rearrangement links TRBV15 to TRBJ2-5, with 7 bases aligning to TRBD1. This CDR3 is 14 amino acids long. V gave up 5 bases and J gave up 3 bases; unmatched junction bases: 6. Per germline, CDR1 LNHNV and CDR2 YYDKDF (reference sequence). The CDR3 sequence is CATSLRDRKETQYF. The CDR3 nucleotides read TGTGCCACCAGCTTAAGGGACAGAAAAGAGACCCAGTACTTC.